The 24 T cell receptor beta chains listed next were all sequenced from one sample in a study of blood T cell repertoires in COVID-19. TCRdb's table, derived via immunoSEQ multiplex PCR, lists solely in-frame clones and lacks some. The sample has about 160,000 clones; around nine tenths are singletons. The specimen was peripheral blood. These receptors were obtained from a woman in her 70s with COVID-19, enrolled during active disease.

This chain uses TRBV7-9 with TRBJ1-3; no definite D call. The CDR3 loop spans 12 amino acids. CDR1 and CDR2 from the germline V gene are SEHNR and FQNEAQ (reference sequence). CDR3 nucleotides: TGTGGGGAGGGAATTTCTGGAAACACCATATATTTT. Amino acids: CGEGISGNTIYF.

The rearrangement links TRBV4-1 to TRBJ2-7, with TRBD1 matching over 9 bases. After removal of 0 bases from V and 3 bases from J, the junction contained 3 bases not matched to a gene. The CDR3 contains 15 residues. Germline loops: CDR1 MGHRA, CDR2 YSYEKL. This CDR3 is CASSQESTGGYEQYF. The CDR3 DNA reads as TGCGCCAGCAGCCAAGAGTCGACAGGGGGCTACGAGCAGTACTTC.

The V and J genes are TRBV2 and TRBJ1-5; D possibly corresponds to TRBD1 (5 bases). Trimming left V 8 bases short and J 2 bases short, with 13 bases between. Germline assignment: CDR1 SNHLY and CDR2 FYNNEI. CDR3 length equals 14 residues. CDR3 coding DNA: TGTGCCAGCTCAGGGAAGGTGGGCAATCAGCCCCAGCATTTT. Translating gives CASSGKVGNQPQHF.

A word on this clone: At the DNA level, this CDR3 is encoded by other sequences in the same sample as well. J is TRBJ1-1 and V is TRBV5-1; D call uncertain. Between the trimmed V and J ends, which lost 2 bases and 1 base, there was a span of 6 bases. Germline V gene lookup returns CDR1 SGHRS and CDR2 YFSETQ. This CDR3 is built from 13 residues. CDR3 residues: CASSLAPNTEAFF. DNA for the CDR3: TGCGCCAGCAGCTTAGCTCCGAACACTGAAGCTTTCTTT.

The chain recombines TRBV3-1 (or the pseudogene TRBV3-2) with TRBJ2-1; 8 bases are shared with TRBD2. The length of the CDR3 is 14 residues. The V gene's germline CDR1 is LGHDT and CDR2 YNNKEL (reference sequence). After removal of 1 base from V and 7 bases from J, the junction contained 3 bases not matched to a gene. This CDR3 reads CASSQAGGANEQFF. Here the CDR3 DNA reads TGTGCCAGCAGCCAAGCCGGGGGGGCAAATGAGCAGTTCTTC.

The table lists this clone with a count of one. The V and J genes are TRBV29-1 and TRBJ1-1; 7 nucleotides match TRBD1. The length of the CDR3 is 12 residues. V lost 4 bases to trimming and J lost 1 base; unmatched junction nucleotides: 0. Germline-derived CDR1 and CDR2 are SQVTM and ANQGSEA. The CDR3: CSVAGGNTEAFF. The CDR3 nucleotides read TGCAGCGTTGCAGGGGGGAACACTGAAGCTTTCTTT.

The rearrangement joins TRBV10-3 to TRBJ1-3, with D possibly TRBD1 on 5 matching bases. The CDR3 contains 15 residues. From germline, CDR1 is ENHRY and CDR2 SYGVKD. V gave up 6 bases and J gave up 0 bases, with 12 bases separating them. The CDR3 here is CAIRPQVSSGNTIYF. The CDR3 region has the DNA TGTGCCATCAGGCCACAGGTTAGCTCTGGAAACACCATATATTTT.

J is TRBJ2-5 and V is TRBV19, with 7 bases that match TRBD2. Trimming cost V 2 bases and J 5 bases; bases outside gene matches: 8. CDR1 LNHDA and CDR2 SQIVND come from the germline V gene (reference sequence). The CDR3 has 15 residues. CDR3 in amino acids: CASSIRRGLGETQYF. The CDR3 DNA follows: TGTGCCAGTAGTATAAGGCGGGGGTTGGGCGAGACCCAGTACTTC.

This clone was observed once. This rearrangement joins TRBV10-3 to TRBJ2-3; the match to TRBD2 covers 11 bases. Losses at the gene ends were 6 bases for V and 8 bases for J; bases not matched to a gene: 16. This CDR3 contains 17 residues. The germline V gene encodes CDR1 ENHRY and CDR2 SYGVKD. The CDR3 coding sequence is TGTGCCATCAGGAGGACTCTAGCGGGGGGCCAAGGGGGTACGCAGTATTTT. Translated: CAIRRTLAGGQGGTQYF.

This chain connects TRBV16 to TRBJ2-7; D unclear. The CDR3 consists of 13 residues. Germline CDR1 KGHSY, CDR2 FQNENV. V was shortened by 0 bases and J by 6 bases, with 9 bases between the two germline ends. CDR3 protein: CASSQSTGGEQYF. In DNA, the CDR3 is TGTGCCAGCAGCCAATCCACGGGTGGCGAGCAGTACTTC. Supplemented by reference TRBV16 and TRBJ2-7, the full variable domain reads GEEVAQTPKHLVRGEGQKAKLYCAPIKGHSYVFWYQQVLKNEFKFLISFQNENVFDETGMPKERFSAKCLPNSPCSLEIQATKLEDSAVYFCASSQSTGGEQYFGPGTRLTVT.

The V gene is TRBV7-6, the J gene TRBJ2-1; TRBD2 matches 8 bases. The germline gives CDR1 SGHVS, CDR2 FNYEAQ. CDR3 length equals 15 residues. V lost 5 bases to trimming and J lost 8 bases; unmatched junction nucleotides: 11. DNA for the CDR3: TGTGCCAGCAGCCTTACTAGCGGACCCGGAGATGAGCAGTTCTTC. Translated: CASSLTSGPGDEQFF.

This clone was detected only a few times. The chain combines TRBV19 with TRBJ1-1, with D perhaps TRBD1 (5 bases). The CDR3 extends over 14 amino acids. Germline-derived CDR1 and CDR2 are LNHDA and SQIVND (reference sequence). Trimming took off 2 bases at V and 3 bases at J, with 10 bases between the two ends. The CDR3 is CASSIRGQDTEAFF. The CDR3 DNA reads as TGTGCCAGTAGTATAAGGGGTCAGGACACTGAAGCTTTCTTT.

A few counts support this clone. The rearrangement uses TRBV27 and TRBJ2-7, with D tentatively TRBD2 (5 bases). Germline lookup yields CDR1 MNHEY and CDR2 SMNVEV (reference sequence). The CDR3 covers 12 residues. CDR3 in amino acids: CVTRGDTRQQYF. DNA of the CDR3: TGTGTCACCCGGGGTGATACCAGACAGCAGTACTTC.

The chain joins TRBV11-2 to TRBJ2-1; TRBD2 aligns across 13 bases. CDR3 length: 19 amino acids. Germline trimming cut 6 bases from V and 0 bases from J; bases unmatched to any gene: 11. From germline, CDR1 is SGHAT and CDR2 FQNNGV. The CDR3 sequence: CASSPRLAGGLSSYNEQFF. CDR3 nucleotides: TGTGCCAGCAGTCCCAGACTAGCGGGGGGCCTAAGCTCCTACAATGAGCAGTTCTTC.

The CDR3 coding sequence is TGTGCCAGCAGTGGTTTAGGGGGCCCTGGCTACACCTTC. Translating it yields CASSGLGGPGYTF. The chain links TRBV28 to TRBJ1-2; 7 positions match TRBD1. The CDR3 consists of 13 residues. V was clipped by 5 bases and J by 7 bases; unmatched bases: 7. In germline, CDR1 is MDHEN, CDR2 SYDVKM.

The CDR3 nucleotides read TGTGCCAGCAGTTTATCGACAGGGGGCTCGGGAAACACCATATATTTT. Translation: CASSLSTGGSGNTIYF. The rearrangement uses TRBV28 and TRBJ1-3, with 10 bases matching TRBD1. Trimming removed 1 base from V and 4 bases from J; junction bases left unmatched: 4. The CDR3 has 16 residues. Germline-derived CDR1 and CDR2 are MDHEN and SYDVKM.

V usage is TRBV15 and J usage is TRBJ1-4, with 11 bases that match TRBD1. This CDR3 is 16 amino acids long. The germline V gene has CDR1 LNHNV and CDR2 YYDKDF (reference sequence). V gave up 2 bases and J gave up 7 bases; unmatched junction bases: 6. DNA of the CDR3: TGTGCCACCAGCAGACGCGCCGGGACAGGGGGTGAAAAACTGTTTTTT. Translated: CATSRRAGTGGEKLFF.

This sequence joins TRBV19 and TRBJ1-4; 12 bases map to TRBD1. The germline V gene encodes CDR1 LNHDA and CDR2 SQIVND (reference sequence). This CDR3 contains 16 residues. Losses at the gene ends were 6 bases for V and 3 bases for J; bases not matched to a gene: 5. Here the CDR3 DNA reads TGTGCCAGTAGCCAGGGACAGGGGGCGGCTAATGAAAAACTGTTTTTT. Translating gives CASSQGQGAANEKLFF.

The rearrangement uses TRBV20-1 and TRBJ1-6; D uncertain. V dropped 5 bases and J dropped 11 bases, with 10 bases sitting between them. This CDR3 has 11 residues. Germline V gives CDR1 DFQATT, CDR2 SNEGSKA (reference sequence). CDR3 bases: TGCAGTGCTCCTTCGGGTACACCCCTCCACTTT. Encoded protein: CSAPSGTPLHF.

V usage is TRBV6-5 and J usage is TRBJ1-2; a possible D gene is TRBD1 (5 bases). CDR1 is MNHEY and CDR2 is SVGAGI in the germline V gene. V lost 6 bases and J lost 6, with 11 bases in between. There are 12 residues in the CDR3. CDR3 loop: CASRQGLDGYTF. In DNA form, the CDR3 reads TGTGCCAGCAGGCAGGGTCTGGATGGCTACACCTTC.

The rearrangement links TRBV2 to TRBJ1-5; 7 bases line up with TRBD1. The CDR3 totals 14 residues. After removal of 5 bases from V and 6 bases from J, the junction contained 7 bases not matched to a gene. Germline assignment: CDR1 SNHLY and CDR2 FYNNEI. The CDR3 loop reads CASSRDRLSQPQHF. CDR3 sequence (DNA): TGTGCCAGCAGTCGGGACAGACTTTCTCAGCCCCAGCATTTT.

The genes are TRBV5-1 and TRBJ1-2; D gene ambiguous. The CDR3 contains 15 residues. Trimming cost V 0 bases and J 2 bases, with 11 bases left between them. Germline CDR1 is SGHRS and CDR2 is YFSETQ. Here the CDR3 reads CASSLAGTENYGYTF. The CDR3 DNA is TGCGCCAGCAGCTTGGCTGGCACAGAGAACTATGGCTACACCTTC.

The V gene is TRBV19, the J gene TRBJ1-5; D unresolved. Trimming took off 3 bases at V and 2 bases at J, with 14 bases between the two ends. Germline V gene sequence: CDR1 LNHDA, CDR2 SQIVND (reference sequence). This CDR3 has 16 residues. The DNA of the CDR3 is TGTGCCAGTAGTATTGTCTTGTTCCCAGGCAATCAGCCCCAGCATTTT. This codes for CASSIVLFPGNQPQHF.

The V gene is TRBV15, the J gene TRBJ2-5; a weak D match, TRBD2 (5 bases). The germline V gene encodes CDR1 LNHNV and CDR2 YYDKDF (reference sequence). The CDR3 length is 15 residues. Trimming shortened V by 0 bases and J by 5 bases, and 13 bases separated the two germline ends. The CDR3 protein is CATSRDLGSGETQYF. The CDR3 DNA reads as TGTGCCACCAGCAGAGATCTAGGGAGCGGCGAGACCCAGTACTTC.